The 23 T cell receptor beta chains below were found in one sample sequenced in a study of blood T cells in healthy people across ages. The second PCR ran roughly 6 to 11 cycles with a sample-barcoded 5' primer and J-beta primers. MiXCR, run by TCRdb on the 5' RACE reads, gives a single entry per CDR3 protein. Seen here are a few hundred thousand distinct CDR3 sequences, about 28% observed once, and the top ten hold over 3.5%. This sample was shared with a second study, whose subject was T cells of mothers and their children.

What was sequenced was blood. The receptors here all came from a boy aged 2-9 years in good health.

The V gene is TRBV5-6, the J gene TRBJ2-1; TRBD2 is a possible D gene (5 bases). Germline assignment: CDR1 SGHDT and CDR2 YYEEEE. Trimming pared 4 bases from V and 7 bases from J, leaving 12 bases between. The CDR3 totals 13 residues. CDR3 in amino acids: CASSPWTGNEQFF. The CDR3 nucleotides read TGTGCCAGCAGCCCTTGGACTGGGAATGAGCAGTTCTTC.

This clonotype appeared a few times. This rearrangement joins TRBV14 to TRBJ2-1; 8 nucleotides align to TRBD1. In germline, CDR1 is SGHDN, CDR2 FVKESK. This CDR3 comprises 17 residues. J lost 5 bases, V lost 4 bases, and 13 bases had no gene match. The CDR3 here is CASSPDRGSLTNNEQFF. The CDR3 nucleotides read TGTGCCAGCAGCCCCGACAGGGGCAGTCTCACGAACAATGAGCAGTTCTTC.

This chain joins TRBV7-9 and TRBJ1-2; weak D call: TRBD1 (6 bases). Trimming shortened V by 1 base and J by 4 bases, and 13 bases separated the two germline ends. This CDR3 contains 15 residues. The germline gives CDR1 SEHNR, CDR2 FQNEAQ (reference sequence). CDR3 sequence reads: CASSLGRGAAYGYTF. In DNA, the CDR3 is TGTGCCAGCAGCTTAGGTCGGGGGGCGGCCTATGGCTACACCTTC.

This clonotype has just one count. In nucleotides, the CDR3 is TGTGCCAGCAGTCCAACAGGGGAGAGGCCCCAGCATTTT. Protein: CASSPTGERPQHF. V usage is TRBV12-3 or TRBV12-4 and J usage is TRBJ1-5, with 7 bases lining up with TRBD1. V shed 5 bases, J shed 9 bases, and the junction held 7 bases outside the gene matches. The CDR3 loop spans 13 amino acids.

In its sample, this clonotype was seen a few times. This chain joins TRBV27 and TRBJ2-2; no reliable D call. This CDR3 spans 15 amino acids. The germline V gene encodes CDR1 MNHEY and CDR2 SMNVEV (reference sequence). V was clipped by 4 bases and J by 6 bases, with 15 bases between them. The CDR3 spells CASSSLGFQAGELFF. The CDR3 DNA reads TGTGCCAGCAGTTCCCTGGGGTTTCAAGCCGGGGAGCTGTTTTTT.

This clonotype was seen at least ten times. One end of the junction does not line up with germline, which may come from a read error. The rearrangement joins TRBV7-2 to TRBJ2-5; D perhaps matches TRBD2 (5 bases). Looked up from germline, CDR1 is SGHTA and CDR2 is FQGNSA. The CDR3 extends over 13 amino acids. CDR3 bases: TGTGCCAGCAGTTTAGGGAGAGGAGAGACCCAGTACTTC. It translates to CASSLGRGETQYF.

This clonotype was detected many times. The rearrangement links TRBV28 to TRBJ1-2; weak D call: TRBD1 (6 bases). Germline lookup yields CDR1 MDHEN and CDR2 SYDVKM. V lost 5 bases and J lost 7, with 11 bases in between. The CDR3 extends over 12 amino acids. DNA of the CDR3: TGTGCCAGCAGTGGGGCAGGGGTTGGCTACACCTTC. The encoded protein is CASSGAGVGYTF.

This clonotype was picked up a small number of times. The V and J genes are TRBV12-3 or TRBV12-4 and TRBJ2-5; the D gene is possibly TRBD2 (5 bases). The J call is uncertain, as TRBJ2-7 better fits the DNA end. This CDR3 comprises 13 residues. The CDR3 reads CASRAGSSYEQYF. The CDR3 DNA reads TGTGCCAGCAGAGCTGGGAGCTCCTACGAGCAGTACTTC.

CDR3 protein: CASSVLADYNEQFF. The CDR3 DNA is TGTGCCAGCAGCGTACTAGCGGACTACAATGAGCAGTTCTTC. The chain uses TRBV9 and TRBJ2-1; TRBD2 matches at 7 bases. V was pared by 1 base and J by 3 bases, with 1 base of the junction left unmatched. Germline V gene lookup returns CDR1 SGDLS and CDR2 YYNGEE. CDR3 length equals 14 residues.

This clonotype appeared a few times. The chain recombines TRBV12-3 or TRBV12-4 with TRBJ1-1, with D possibly matching TRBD1 (5 bases). V lost 6 bases and J lost 1, with 15 bases in between. The CDR3 consists of 15 residues. CDR3 in DNA: TGTGCCAGCAGCCCGGGCTACGGGGGGAACACTGAAGCTTTCTTT. Protein sequence: CASSPGYGGNTEAFF.

This clonotype occurred a few times. The chain employs TRBV6-2 or TRBV6-3 and TRBJ2-5, with TRBD2 matching over 10 bases. CDR1 MNHEY and CDR2 SVGEGT come from the germline V gene. V trimming: 0 bases; J trimming: 4 bases; junction bases outside the gene matches: 5. This CDR3 is 16 amino acids long. Here the CDR3 reads CASSYSLLAGRETQYF. In nucleotides, the CDR3 is TGTGCCAGCAGTTACTCGTTACTAGCGGGAAGAGAGACCCAGTACTTC.

This clonotype showed up just a few times. The chain couples TRBV3-1 to TRBJ2-1; TRBD2 might be the D (5 bases). Germline values: CDR1 LGHDT, CDR2 YNNKEL (reference sequence). Trimming cost V 3 bases and J 7 bases, with 13 bases left between them. The CDR3 has 14 amino acids. The CDR3 loop is CASSQLGSGNEQFF. In nucleotides, the CDR3 is TGTGCCAGCAGCCAGCTCGGATCGGGGAATGAGCAGTTCTTC.

This clonotype turned up a few times. The CDR3 DNA follows: TGTGCCAGCACCCTAGGGGCTGGCAATGAGCAGTTCTTC. This sequence encodes CASTLGAGNEQFF. The rearrangement uses TRBV5-6 and TRBJ2-1; the D gene is possibly TRBD1 (5 bases). Germline V gene data show CDR1 as SGHDT and CDR2 as YYEEEE. With 6 bases removed from V and 6 bases from J, the gap between germline ends came to 13 bases. The CDR3 spans 13 residues.

This clonotype came up a few times. J is TRBJ2-3 and V is TRBV5-1, with 9 nucleotides matching TRBD1. V lost 3 bases to trimming and J lost 7 bases; unmatched junction nucleotides: 9. CDR1 is SGHRS, CDR2 YFSETQ, per germline. CDR3 size: 15 residues. CDR3: CASSSQGAYRNTQYF. CDR3 bases: TGCGCCAGCAGCTCACAGGGGGCATATAGAAATACGCAGTATTTT.

The sample holds a few counts of this clonotype. V gene TRBV28 combines with J gene TRBJ2-1, with TRBD2 identical over 9 bases. The CDR3 covers 15 residues. J was trimmed by 7 bases and V by 5 bases; bases with no gene match: 9. Germline CDR1 is MDHEN and CDR2 is SYDVKM. CDR3 nucleotides: TGTGCCAGCAGTGCGGGGGGGCTGGTGTATAATGAGCAGTTCTTC. Protein sequence: CASSAGGLVYNEQFF. Looking up the rest from reference TRBV28 and TRBJ2-1 gives the full variable domain: DVKVTQSSRYLVKRTGEKVFLECVQDMDHENMFWYRQDPGLGLRLIYFSYDVKMKEKGDIPEGYSVSREKKERFSLILESASTNQTSMYLCASSAGGLVYNEQFFGPGTRLTVL.

This clonotype came up a few times. The chain carries TRBV20-1 and TRBJ2-7; 11 bases match TRBD2. The length of the CDR3 is 14 residues. The germline V gene has CDR1 DFQATT and CDR2 SNEGSKA (reference sequence). Trimming cost V 5 bases and J 4 bases; bases outside gene matches: 7. CDR3 loop: CSARPRLAGYEQYF. DNA of the CDR3: TGCAGTGCTCGCCCACGACTAGCGGGATACGAGCAGTACTTC.

The chain employs TRBV20-1 and TRBJ1-2, with D possibly being TRBD1 (5 bases). The V end lost 0 bases, the J end lost 6 bases, and 23 bases lay between the germline ends. CDR3 length equals 17 residues. CDR1 and CDR2 from the germline V gene are DFQATT and SNEGSKA (reference sequence). CDR3 amino acids: CSARDQSGLSRNDGYTF. The CDR3 DNA reads TGCAGTGCTAGAGATCAGTCAGGGTTATCCCGAAATGATGGCTACACCTTC.

The chain has TRBV3-1 and TRBJ2-7; the match to TRBD2 covers 15 bases. The J call is in doubt because the DNA end fits TRBJ2-1 better. CDR3 length: 16 amino acids. Germline CDR1 and CDR2: LGHDT and YNNKEL (reference sequence). In DNA, the CDR3 is TGTGCCAGCAGCCAAATGGGACTAGCGGGAGGAAGCGAGCAGTTCTTC. It codes for CASSQMGLAGGSEQFF.

This chain uses TRBV10-3 with TRBJ1-4, with a weak D call TRBD1 (5 bases). The CDR3 is 15 amino acids. CDR1 ENHRY and CDR2 SYGVKD come from the germline V gene. V shed 9 bases and J shed 8 bases, with 22 bases lying between them. CDR3 DNA: TGTGCCATTCACTGGGGGTGCCCCTTTCCCGAAAAACTGTTTTTT. It translates to CAIHWGCPFPEKLFF.

This clonotype occurred a few times. The chain recombines TRBV7-9 with TRBJ2-7; D is uncertain. This CDR3 contains 13 residues. V was clipped by 5 bases and J by 1 base, with 9 bases between them. The germline CDR1 and CDR2 sequences are SEHNR and FQNEAQ (reference sequence). The CDR3 region is CASSGTASYEQYF. The CDR3 bases are TGTGCCAGCAGCGGAACAGCTTCCTACGAGCAGTACTTC.

The rearrangement joins TRBV10-3 to TRBJ1-1; unclear D gene. Germline assignment: CDR1 ENHRY and CDR2 SYGVKD. The germline V and J ends were trimmed by 4 bases and 4 bases, with 16 bases remaining between them. The CDR3 is 15 amino acids. DNA for the CDR3: TGTGCCATCAGTGCCAGTCGAGGTCGTACCACTGAAGCTTTCTTT. It translates to CAISASRGRTTEAFF.

V and J are TRBV20-1 and TRBJ1-1; 10 positions agree with TRBD1. Trimming at V came to 4 bases and at J to 3 bases, leaving 17 bases not matched to a gene. CDR3 length equals 18 residues. Germline V gene data show CDR1 as DFQATT and CDR2 as SNEGSKA (reference sequence). CDR3 region: CSAKYPTGGGLSDTEAFF. Here the CDR3 DNA reads TGCAGTGCTAAATACCCGACAGGGGGCGGTTTATCCGACACTGAAGCTTTCTTT.

A few counts support this clonotype. The rearrangement links TRBV15 to TRBJ2-5; 7 bases map to TRBD1. Germline values: CDR1 LNHNV, CDR2 YYDKDF (reference sequence). V dropped 4 bases and J dropped 8; count of bases not matched to a gene: 16. The CDR3 runs 16 residues. The CDR3 coding sequence is TGTGCCACCAGCACTCTGACAGGGTTGAGGCCCATAACCCAGTACTTC. This gives the protein CATSTLTGLRPITQYF.